This TCR beta chain originates from a study of technical replicates of blood from several donors. Only in-frame clones appear in the TCRdb table, and some are missing; sequencing was by immunoSEQ multiplex PCR. The table lists 45,000 to 60,000 clones, about 96% of them singletons. Germline values: CDR1 MNHEY, CDR2 SVGAGI. The V end lost 2 bases, the J end lost 6 bases, and 9 bases lay between the germline ends. This CDR3 has 13 amino acids. J is TRBJ2-3 and V is TRBV6-5; tentatively, D is TRBD1 (5 bases). Source material: T cells isolated from PBMCs. The TCR originated in a human donor in good health. The CDR3 nucleotides read TGTGCCAGCAGTTACCGACAGATTGATACGCAGTATTTT. Amino acid sequence: CASSYRQIDTQYF.